This TCR beta chain was sequenced during a study of vaccination effects on CD4 cells after COVID-19. On the study more broadly: It was a median of 72 days after the second dose that post-vaccine samples were obtained. General study findings and limits: Within healthy vaccinees, only 1 of 255 vaccine-induced clones displayed cross-reactivity with common cold coronaviruses.

A note on this clone: Its antigen is not identified.

The CDR3 spans 15 residues. CDR1 is MRHNA and CDR2 is SNTAGT in the germline V gene. The germline V and J ends were trimmed by 6 bases and 0 bases, with 14 bases remaining between them. Pools of viral peptides were used by the ViraFEST assay to expand antigen-specific CD4+ T cells ahead of sequencing. Culturing for around ten days preceded CD4+ T cell isolation. As their vaccination, participants received two doses of either BNT162b2 or mRNA-1273. Peptides at approximately 10 ug/ml and IL-2 at 10 IU/ml were added to some 1.9 million PBMC per well. Produced via immunoSEQ multiplex PCR; TCRdb's table is partial and in-frame only. The sample lists some 30,000 clones, just under 75% occurring once.

This TCR was sampled from a human donor who received a COVID-19 vaccine. The chain recombines TRBV6-4 with TRBJ1-2, with a tentative D call TRBD1 (6 bases). Sequencing used CD4+ T cells from PBMCs cultured with HCoV-229E spike peptides, obtained after COVID-19 vaccination. DNA for the CDR3: TGTGCCAGCAGCCCCTACGGACAGACTAACTATGGCTACACCTTC. Translating gives CASSPYGQTNYGYTF.